This TCR beta chain was captured in a study of identical twins. General observations from the study: Invariant populations such as MAIT and iNKT cells could partly muddle zero-insertion analyses. Twins' excess sharing was less marked for out-of-frame beta sequences. The analysis was cross-sectional rather than longitudinal within donors.

MiXCR, applied by TCRdb to the 5' RACE reads, yields one record per CDR3 protein. The table records 460,000 or so distinct CDR3 sequences, approximately 15% of them present only once. CDR1 and CDR2 from the germline V gene are SQVTM and ANQGSEA. The CDR3 runs 12 residues. V was pared by 3 bases and J by 1 base, with 4 bases between. This clonotype was detected ten times or more. What it binds is unknown. The data also belong to a second study, concerning yellow fever vaccine responses in identical twins.

This sequence joins TRBV29-1 and TRBJ2-1; no clear D. The source material was CD4+ T cells sorted from blood. The TCR originated in a woman aged 18-35 years in good health. DNA for the CDR3: TGCAGCGTTGAGTCGTCCTACAATGAGCAGTTCTTC. Its protein product is CSVESSYNEQFF.